The clone carrying this T cell receptor beta chain was counted a few times. Antigen: not known. The entry originates in a study of long-term antiretroviral therapy in people with HIV. Germline CDR1 and CDR2: SGHTA and FQGNSA. V shed 3 bases and J shed 3 bases, with 6 bases lying between them. The CDR3 is 12 residues long. Overall study results and limits: Post-ART, diversity grew, though it stayed under transplant donor control levels.

Version v3.0 of the immunoSEQ assay ran at survey level. Assay: immunoSEQ multiplex PCR; the TCRdb copy retains only in-frame clones and omits some. The repertoire includes 23,000 or so clones, about nine tenths of them detected once, and about 9% sits in the top ten. This sample comprised unsorted PBMCs, obtained 0.2 years before starting antiretroviral therapy. The chain links TRBV7-2 to TRBJ2-7, with unresolved D. This sequence originates from a man in his late teens or twenties with HIV. CDR3 protein: CASSLSGYEQYF. The CDR3 DNA reads as TGTGCCAGCAGCTTGTCGGGCTACGAGCAGTACTTC.